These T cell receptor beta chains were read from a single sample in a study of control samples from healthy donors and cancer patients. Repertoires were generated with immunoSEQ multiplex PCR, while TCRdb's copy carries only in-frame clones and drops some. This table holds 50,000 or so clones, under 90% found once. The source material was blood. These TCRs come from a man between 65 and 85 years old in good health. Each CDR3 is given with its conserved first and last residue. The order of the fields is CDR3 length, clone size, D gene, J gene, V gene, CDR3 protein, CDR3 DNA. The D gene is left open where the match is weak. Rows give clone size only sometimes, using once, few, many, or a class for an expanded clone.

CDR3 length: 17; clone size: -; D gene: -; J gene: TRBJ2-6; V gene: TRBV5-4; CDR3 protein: CASSLYGGAIGANVLTF; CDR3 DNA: TGTGCCAGCAGCTTGTACGGGGGCGCAATTGGGGCCAACGTCCTGACTTTC
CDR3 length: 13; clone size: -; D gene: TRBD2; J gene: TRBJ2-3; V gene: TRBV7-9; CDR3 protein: CASSRGGPDTQYF; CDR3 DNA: TGTGCCAGCAGCCGGGGGGGCCCAGATACGCAGTATTTT
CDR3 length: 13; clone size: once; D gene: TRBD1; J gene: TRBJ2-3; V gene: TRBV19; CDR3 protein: CASSMDRGYTQYF; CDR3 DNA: TGTGCCAGTAGTATGGACAGGGGTTATACGCAGTATTTT
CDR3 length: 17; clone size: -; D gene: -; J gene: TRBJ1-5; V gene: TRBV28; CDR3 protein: CASKSLRGQDLDQPQHF; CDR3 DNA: TGTGCCAGCAAATCCCTCCGGGGGCAGGACCTGGATCAGCCCCAGCATTTT
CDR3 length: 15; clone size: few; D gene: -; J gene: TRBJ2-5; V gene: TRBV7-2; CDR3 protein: CASSLGPRETGTQYF; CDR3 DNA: TGTGCCAGCAGCTTAGGCCCACGTGAGACGGGGACCCAGTACTTC
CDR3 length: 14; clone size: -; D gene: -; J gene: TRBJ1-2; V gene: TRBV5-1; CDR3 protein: CASSQGGPGRGYTF; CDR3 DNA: TGCGCCAGCAGCCAGGGCGGCCCCGGGAGAGGCTACACCTTC
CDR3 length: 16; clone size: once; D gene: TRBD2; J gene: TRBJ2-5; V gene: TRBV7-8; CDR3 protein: CASSPGGGADSETQYF; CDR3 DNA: TGTGCCAGCAGCCCCGGCGGGGGGGCTGATTCGGAGACCCAGTACTTC
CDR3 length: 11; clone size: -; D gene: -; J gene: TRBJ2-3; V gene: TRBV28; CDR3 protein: CASARGNTQYF; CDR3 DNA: TGTGCCAGCGCGCGTGGGAATACGCAGTATTTT
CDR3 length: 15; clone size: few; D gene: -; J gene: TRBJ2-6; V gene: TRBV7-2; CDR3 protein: CASSNLGSGANVLTF; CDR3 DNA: TGTGCCAGCAGCAACCTTGGGTCTGGGGCCAACGTCCTGACTTTC
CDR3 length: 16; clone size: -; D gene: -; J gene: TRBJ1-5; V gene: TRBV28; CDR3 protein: CASSPSSGFSNQPQHF; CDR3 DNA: TGTGCCAGCAGTCCCTCTTCCGGGTTTAGCAATCAGCCCCAGCATTTT
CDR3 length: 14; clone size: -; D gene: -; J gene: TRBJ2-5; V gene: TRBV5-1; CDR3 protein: CASSTEARGETQYF; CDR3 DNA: TGCGCCAGCAGCACGGAGGCAAGGGGAGAGACCCAGTACTTC
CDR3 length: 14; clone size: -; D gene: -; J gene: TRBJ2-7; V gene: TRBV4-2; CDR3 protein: CASSQSRGGYEQYF; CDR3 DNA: TGTGCCAGCAGCCAATCCCGTGGGGGTTACGAGCAGTACTTC
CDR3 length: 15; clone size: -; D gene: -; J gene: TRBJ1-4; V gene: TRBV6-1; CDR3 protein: CASSEKGTGREKLFF; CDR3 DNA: TGTGCCAGCAGTGAAAAGGGTACAGGGCGGGAAAAACTGTTTTTT
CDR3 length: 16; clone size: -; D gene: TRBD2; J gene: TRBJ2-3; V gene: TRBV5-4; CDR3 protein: CASSPTSGGSTDTQYF; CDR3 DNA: TGTGCCAGCAGTCCGACTAGCGGGGGGAGCACAGATACGCAGTATTTT
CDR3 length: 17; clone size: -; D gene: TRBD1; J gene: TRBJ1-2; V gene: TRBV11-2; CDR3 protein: CASSPIPGQGIDYGYTF; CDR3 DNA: TGTGCCAGCAGCCCAATCCCGGGACAGGGGATCGACTATGGCTACACCTTC
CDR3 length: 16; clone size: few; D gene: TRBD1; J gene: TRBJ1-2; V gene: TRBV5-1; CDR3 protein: CASSSGRTGGVYGYTF; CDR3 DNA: TGCGCCAGCAGCTCGGGACGGACAGGGGGCGTCTATGGCTACACCTTC
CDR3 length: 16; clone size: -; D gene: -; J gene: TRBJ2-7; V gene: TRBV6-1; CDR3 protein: CASSETLLTTYYEQYF; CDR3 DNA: TGTGCCAGCAGTGAAACGCTCCTGACAACGTACTACGAGCAGTACTTC
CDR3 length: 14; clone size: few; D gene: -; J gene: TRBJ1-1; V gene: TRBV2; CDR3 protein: CASSESRLNTEAFF; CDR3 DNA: TGTGCCAGCAGTGAGTCCAGGCTGAACACTGAAGCTTTCTTT
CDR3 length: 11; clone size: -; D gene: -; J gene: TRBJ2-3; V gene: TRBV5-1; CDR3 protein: CASSLGHTQYF; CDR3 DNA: TGCGCCAGCAGCTTGGGACATACGCAGTATTTT
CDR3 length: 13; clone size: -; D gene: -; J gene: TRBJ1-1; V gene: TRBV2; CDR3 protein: CASSGQANTEAFF; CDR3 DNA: TGTGCCAGCAGTGGTCAGGCGAACACTGAAGCTTTCTTT
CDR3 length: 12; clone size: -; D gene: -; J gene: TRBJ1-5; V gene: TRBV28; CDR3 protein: CASCEGDQPQHF; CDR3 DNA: TGTGCCAGCTGTGAGGGCGATCAGCCCCAGCATTTT
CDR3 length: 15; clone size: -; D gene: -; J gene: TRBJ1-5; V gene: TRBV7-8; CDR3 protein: CASSLSRILNQPQHF; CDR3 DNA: TGTGCCAGCAGCTTATCACGGATACTGAATCAGCCCCAGCATTTT
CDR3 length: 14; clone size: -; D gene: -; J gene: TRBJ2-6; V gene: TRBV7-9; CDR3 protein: CALRQGSGANVLTF; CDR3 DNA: TGTGCCCTCCGCCAGGGCTCTGGGGCCAACGTCCTGACTTTC